Listed below are T cell receptor beta chains from one sample, sequenced in a study of blood T cell repertoires in COVID-19. The repertoire was sequenced with immunoSEQ multiplex PCR; TCRdb's copy has only in-frame clones and lacks some. This table holds 250,000 or so clones, roughly 88% found once. Sequenced sample: peripheral blood. Source of these receptors: a woman in her twenties or thirties with COVID-19, enrolled during active disease. Both conserved end residues are trimmed from each CDR3. The size entry is marked missing in some rows and otherwise reads once, few, many or a size class.

cdr3_length: 13; clone_size: -; j_call: TRBJ2-5; v_call: TRBV27; cdr3_aa: ASSFGGREQETQY
cdr3_length: 12; clone_size: -; j_call: TRBJ2-7; v_call: TRBV6-4; cdr3_aa: ASSSDTGVGSQY
cdr3_length: 13; clone_size: -; j_call: TRBJ1-5; v_call: TRBV5-1; cdr3_aa: ASRLTGDSNQPQH
cdr3_length: 11; clone_size: few; j_call: TRBJ1-6; v_call: TRBV9; cdr3_aa: ASSVDERRPLH
cdr3_length: 13; clone_size: once; j_call: TRBJ2-1; v_call: TRBV27; cdr3_aa: ASSFLAGSYNEQF
cdr3_length: 13; clone_size: -; j_call: TRBJ1-2; v_call: TRBV28; cdr3_aa: ASSYGGTDNYGYT
cdr3_length: 16; clone_size: few; j_call: TRBJ2-2; v_call: TRBV5-5; cdr3_aa: ASSFMGGGGASTGELF
cdr3_length: 16; clone_size: -; j_call: TRBJ1-4; v_call: TRBV21-1; cdr3_aa: ASTLGDVAPVSGEKLF
cdr3_length: 12; clone_size: -; j_call: TRBJ2-7; v_call: TRBV29-1; cdr3_aa: SVEEGQGEYEQY
cdr3_length: 12; clone_size: -; j_call: TRBJ2-7; v_call: TRBV7-9; cdr3_aa: ASSLTQGTHEQY
cdr3_length: 15; clone_size: -; j_call: TRBJ2-3; v_call: TRBV3-1/TRBV3-2; cdr3_aa: ASSPRTGGGLTDTQY
cdr3_length: 11; clone_size: -; j_call: TRBJ2-1; v_call: TRBV7-2; cdr3_aa: ASSLGSFNEQF
cdr3_length: 13; clone_size: -; j_call: TRBJ2-1; v_call: TRBV23-1; cdr3_aa: ASSQKREGIDEQF
cdr3_length: 11; clone_size: -; j_call: TRBJ1-2; v_call: TRBV29-1; cdr3_aa: SVARTVNYGYT
cdr3_length: 14; clone_size: -; j_call: TRBJ2-2; v_call: TRBV7-6; cdr3_aa: ASSPSGQVATGELF
cdr3_length: 14; clone_size: few; j_call: TRBJ1-1; v_call: TRBV18; cdr3_aa: ASSPYPDRGGTEAF
cdr3_length: 12; clone_size: -; j_call: TRBJ2-2; v_call: TRBV6-2/TRBV6-3; cdr3_aa: ASSTWGDTGELF
cdr3_length: 16; clone_size: -; j_call: TRBJ1-6; v_call: TRBV6-1; cdr3_aa: ASSEYDFPSSYNSPLH
cdr3_length: 10; clone_size: -; j_call: TRBJ2-1; v_call: TRBV6-1; cdr3_aa: ASSENAGVQF
cdr3_length: 14; clone_size: -; j_call: TRBJ2-1; v_call: TRBV4-1; cdr3_aa: ASSNSGTLSNNEQF
cdr3_length: 14; clone_size: -; j_call: TRBJ2-7; v_call: TRBV7-9; cdr3_aa: ASSLVGGENSYEQY
cdr3_length: 13; clone_size: -; j_call: TRBJ2-1; v_call: TRBV10-2; cdr3_aa: ASNGWGPPYNEQF
cdr3_length: 13; clone_size: -; j_call: TRBJ2-5; v_call: TRBV7-8; cdr3_aa: ASSLVAGGPETQY
cdr3_length: 13; clone_size: -; j_call: TRBJ2-7; v_call: TRBV7-6; cdr3_aa: ASSVGGQGDYEQY
cdr3_length: 12; clone_size: -; j_call: TRBJ2-5; v_call: TRBV12-5; cdr3_aa: ASAQPGPQETQY
cdr3_length: 14; clone_size: -; j_call: TRBJ1-3; v_call: TRBV6-1; cdr3_aa: ASSESRGLAGNTIY
cdr3_length: 14; clone_size: -; j_call: TRBJ2-3; v_call: TRBV11-2; cdr3_aa: ASSPGAGGFTDTQY
cdr3_length: 13; clone_size: once; j_call: TRBJ2-3; v_call: TRBV7-9; cdr3_aa: ASSSGLGEQGTQY
cdr3_length: 13; clone_size: -; j_call: TRBJ2-5; v_call: TRBV19; cdr3_aa: ASSTLSGGKETQY
cdr3_length: 11; clone_size: few; j_call: TRBJ2-1; v_call: TRBV27; cdr3_aa: ASSPGGPNEQF
cdr3_length: 12; clone_size: -; j_call: TRBJ2-5; v_call: TRBV19; cdr3_aa: ASSIGAGQETQY
cdr3_length: 13; clone_size: -; j_call: TRBJ1-2; v_call: TRBV12-5; cdr3_aa: ASGPETGVWYGYT
cdr3_length: 13; clone_size: -; j_call: TRBJ2-7; v_call: TRBV27; cdr3_aa: ASSRDYTNTREQY
cdr3_length: 13; clone_size: -; j_call: TRBJ2-7; v_call: TRBV5-1; cdr3_aa: ASSSGTGFTLEQY
cdr3_length: 14; clone_size: -; j_call: TRBJ2-1; v_call: TRBV6-2/TRBV6-3; cdr3_aa: ASSYSLAGGYNEQF
cdr3_length: 14; clone_size: -; j_call: TRBJ1-1; v_call: TRBV5-6; cdr3_aa: ASSWGTVFSNTEAF
cdr3_length: 11; clone_size: -; j_call: TRBJ2-2; v_call: TRBV12-3/TRBV12-4; cdr3_aa: ASLTGNTGELF
cdr3_length: 8; clone_size: -; j_call: TRBJ1-1; v_call: TRBV6-5; cdr3_aa: ASSRTEAF
cdr3_length: 12; clone_size: once; j_call: TRBJ1-1; v_call: TRBV29-1; cdr3_aa: SVEGFRQGTEAF
cdr3_length: 12; clone_size: once; j_call: TRBJ1-2; v_call: TRBV6-5; cdr3_aa: ASSRDRKNYGYT
cdr3_length: 14; clone_size: once; j_call: TRBJ2-1; v_call: TRBV10-3; cdr3_aa: AISKWASGTYNEQF
cdr3_length: 13; clone_size: few; j_call: TRBJ1-3; v_call: TRBV5-1; cdr3_aa: ASSPQGLSGNTIY
cdr3_length: 12; clone_size: -; j_call: TRBJ1-5; v_call: TRBV28; cdr3_aa: ASSLAGGNQPQH
cdr3_length: 10; clone_size: -; j_call: TRBJ1-2; v_call: TRBV18; cdr3_aa: ASSLRGYGYT
cdr3_length: 14; clone_size: -; j_call: TRBJ1-4; v_call: TRBV28; cdr3_aa: ASSWGGARSIEKLF
cdr3_length: 10; clone_size: few; j_call: TRBJ1-5; v_call: TRBV28; cdr3_aa: ASSHQGQPQH
cdr3_length: 15; clone_size: -; j_call: TRBJ1-5; v_call: TRBV6-1; cdr3_aa: ASSEYSNRGKDQPQH
cdr3_length: 11; clone_size: -; j_call: TRBJ1-5; v_call: TRBV29-1; cdr3_aa: SVVREANQPQH
cdr3_length: 13; clone_size: -; j_call: TRBJ1-2; v_call: TRBV7-9; cdr3_aa: ASSPTPGAHYGYT
cdr3_length: 14; clone_size: -; j_call: TRBJ2-1; v_call: TRBV4-2; cdr3_aa: ASSHRDGSSYNEQF